These 24 T cell receptor beta chains came from one sample sequenced in a study of shared clonotypes between healthy human individuals. Some clones are missing from TCRdb's copy, which holds only in-frame ones; the method was immunoSEQ multiplex PCR. This repertoire shows roughly 2 million clones, over 85% found once; its top ten account for roughly 0.13%. Sequenced material: naive CD4+ T cells sorted from blood. As to subset: CD45RA+ positively selected. Receptor source: a man aged 18 to 35 in good health.

This chain links TRBV2 with TRBJ2-2; 7 bases agree with TRBD2. With V trimmed by 6 bases and J by 6 bases, 7 bases remained unmatched. CDR1 SNHLY and CDR2 FYNNEI come from the germline V gene. This CDR3 has 14 residues. The CDR3 reads CASRPGLSPGELFF. In DNA form, the CDR3 reads TGTGCCAGCAGACCGGGACTAAGCCCCGGGGAGCTGTTTTTT.

A few counts support this clone. The identical CDR3 is also encoded by other nucleotide sequences in the sample. The rearrangement uses TRBV2 and TRBJ1-5, with D perhaps matching TRBD1 (5 bases). This CDR3 is built from 14 residues. CDR1 and CDR2 (germline): SNHLY, FYNNEI. V was shortened by 4 bases and J by 0 bases, with 7 bases between the two germline ends. CDR3 sequence: CASSAGYSNQPQHF. CDR3 DNA sequence: TGTGCCAGCAGTGCAGGGTATAGCAATCAGCCCCAGCATTTT.

This clone occurred a few times. This sample also contains other DNA sequences that code for the same CDR3. This chain connects TRBV30 to TRBJ1-3, with unresolved D. In germline, CDR1 is GTSNPN, CDR2 SVGIG (reference sequence). This CDR3 region has 11 residues. Trimming pared 0 bases from V and 4 bases from J, leaving 1 base between. This CDR3 reads CAWSVGNTIYF. The CDR3 region has the DNA TGTGCCTGGAGTGTAGGAAACACCATATATTTT.

This rearrangement joins TRBV4-2 to TRBJ2-3; 9 bases fit TRBD2. The CDR3 is made up of 17 amino acids. Germline CDR1 and CDR2: LGHNA and YNFKEQ. J gave up 7 bases and V 0 bases, and 11 bases lay outside the gene matches. The CDR3 nucleotides read TGTGCCAGCAGCCAAGAGGGCGGGGGGGTACTCCTGTATACGCAGTATTTT. Its protein product is CASSQEGGGVLLYTQYF.

This clone has a handful of counts. The J gene is TRBJ2-2, the V gene TRBV18; the D is unclear. Trimming pared 5 bases from V and 2 bases from J, leaving 6 bases between. CDR1 is KGHSH, CDR2 LQKENI, per germline. The CDR3 has 13 amino acids. The CDR3, as DNA: TGTGCCAGCTCAAATCCCAACACCGGGGAGCTGTTTTTT. It encodes CASSNPNTGELFF.

This clone was found once. The rearrangement links TRBV9 to TRBJ1-2; no clear D gene. The ends were cut back, 3 bases at V and 8 bases at J, with 20 bases in the middle. Germline CDR1 SGDLS, CDR2 YYNGEE. CDR3 length: 15 amino acids. Written as DNA, the CDR3 is TGTGCCAGCAGCGAAATTACCGGCAACGGGCGGGGCTACACCTTC. Protein: CASSEITGNGRGYTF.

The chain joins TRBV28 to TRBJ2-2; D unresolved. V shed 7 bases and J shed 2 bases, with 11 bases lying between them. The CDR3 has 14 amino acids. CDR1 and CDR2 (germline): MDHEN, SYDVKM. Written as DNA, the CDR3 is TGTGCCAGCACCCATCCCACAAACACCGGGGAGCTGTTTTTT. Translation: CASTHPTNTGELFF.

With regard to this clone: Other nucleotide sequences from this sample produce the same CDR3. This chain links TRBV11-3 with TRBJ1-1; tentatively, D is TRBD1 (6 bases). Trimming cost V 5 bases and J 0 bases, with 10 bases left between them. The CDR3 consists of 14 residues. The germline CDR1 and CDR2 sequences are SGHNT and YENEEA. In DNA, the CDR3 is TGTGCCAGCAGCCTCCAGGGGATGAACACTGAAGCTTTCTTT. Translated: CASSLQGMNTEAFF.

The V and J genes are TRBV5-1 and TRBJ1-2; perhaps TRBD1 as D (5 bases). This CDR3 has 14 amino acids. Germline V gene sequence: CDR1 SGHRS, CDR2 YFSETQ. V dropped 3 bases and J dropped 3 bases, with 12 bases sitting between them. The DNA for the CDR3 is TGCGCCAGCAGCTGGGGGTGGGAGGACTATGGCTACACCTTC. Amino acids: CASSWGWEDYGYTF. Combining the CDR3 with reference TRBV5-1 and TRBJ1-2 gives the whole variable domain KAGVTQTPRYLIKTRGQQVTLSCSPISGHRSVSWYQQTPGQGLQFLFEYFSETQRNKGNFPGRFSGRQFSNSRSEMNVSTLELGDSALYLCASSWGWEDYGYTFGSGTRLTVV.

This chain uses TRBV10-2 with TRBJ2-7; 9 nucleotides match TRBD1. The CDR3 is 13 amino acids. Germline assignment: CDR1 WSHSY and CDR2 SAAADI. The junction had 4 bases not matched to a gene; V was cut back by 7 bases and J by 3 bases. CDR3 nucleotides: TGCGCCAGCAAACAGGGGGCGAGCTACGAGCAGTACTTC. As protein: CASKQGASYEQYF.

The chain is built from TRBV19 and TRBJ2-4; no reliable D call. V was pared by 5 bases and J by 0 bases, with 11 bases between. CDR1 LNHDA and CDR2 SQIVND come from the germline V gene (reference sequence). The CDR3 covers 15 residues. The CDR3: CASSPDTVAKNIQYF. The CDR3, as DNA: TGTGCCAGTAGTCCCGACACCGTAGCCAAAAACATTCAGTACTTC.

The rearrangement uses TRBV7-4 and TRBJ2-7; no clear D. V gave up 7 bases and J gave up 2 bases, with 12 bases separating them. Germline V gives CDR1 SGHVT, CDR2 SQSDAQ. The CDR3 is made up of 13 amino acids. The CDR3 bases are TGTGCCAGCACCTATGGCGGTACCTACGAGCAGTACTTC. Its protein product is CASTYGGTYEQYF.

V and J are TRBV6-1 and TRBJ2-7, with a weak D call TRBD1 (6 bases). Germline V gene data show CDR1 as MNHNS and CDR2 as SASEGT. With 3 bases removed from V and 4 bases from J, the gap between germline ends came to 13 bases. The CDR3 has 14 amino acids. The CDR3 region has the DNA TGTGCCAGCAGTGAGTTACAGGGAAGGTACGAGCAGTACTTC. As protein: CASSELQGRYEQYF.

This clone occurred a few times. The V call is TRBV11-2, the J call TRBJ1-6; D might be TRBD1 (5 bases). V was trimmed by 0 bases and J by 9 bases, leaving 9 bases between them. The length of the CDR3 is 14 residues. CDR1 is SGHAT and CDR2 is FQNNGV in the germline V gene. The CDR3 DNA follows: TGTGCCAGCAGCTTAGAGGGGCCCATTTCACCCCTCCACTTT. Translated, it gives CASSLEGPISPLHF.

V gene TRBV19 combines with J gene TRBJ1-4; 7 nucleotides agree with TRBD1. With 9 bases clipped from V and 7 bases from J, the junction kept 8 bases outside the gene matches. The CDR3 loop spans 13 amino acids. Germline-derived CDR1 and CDR2 are LNHDA and SQIVND (reference sequence). The CDR3: CASRQGGGEKLFF. The DNA for the CDR3 is TGTGCCAGCCGACAGGGCGGTGGTGAAAAACTGTTTTTT.

The V and J genes are TRBV29-1 and TRBJ1-1; no clear D. CDR3 size: 14 residues. The germline V gene encodes CDR1 SQVTM and CDR2 ANQGSEA. Trimming shortened V by 2 bases and J by 0 bases, and 10 bases separated the two germline ends. In DNA, the CDR3 is TGCAGCGTTGAAAGGAGCTTGGTGAACACTGAAGCTTTCTTT. Translation: CSVERSLVNTEAFF.

The chain links TRBV27 to TRBJ1-5; TRBD1 aligns across 7 bases. V lost 4 bases to trimming and J lost 7 bases; unmatched junction nucleotides: 10. The germline CDR1 and CDR2 sequences are MNHEY and SMNVEV (reference sequence). The CDR3 consists of 15 residues. The CDR3 sequence is CASSSRTGPYQPQHF. Written as DNA, the CDR3 is TGTGCCAGCAGTTCCCGGACAGGCCCGTACCAGCCCCAGCATTTT.

This chain links TRBV5-1 with TRBJ2-5, with D unresolved. The V gene's germline CDR1 is SGHRS and CDR2 YFSETQ. Trimming stripped 0 bases from V and 6 bases from J, with 12 bases between. This CDR3 spans 14 amino acids. The CDR3 DNA reads TGCGCCAGCAGCTTGGATTTTATAAAGCAGACCCAGTACTTC. Its translation is CASSLDFIKQTQYF.

V is TRBV6-5 and J is TRBJ2-7; 14 positions agree with TRBD2. V was pared by 6 bases and J by 5 bases, with 6 bases of the junction left unmatched. This CDR3 has 15 amino acids. Germline CDR1 MNHEY, CDR2 SVGAGI. CDR3 coding DNA: TGTGCCAGCAGCAGACTAGCGGGAGGGCCCGACGAGCAGTACTTC. The encoded protein is CASSRLAGGPDEQYF.

This chain uses TRBV10-3 with TRBJ2-7; D could derive from TRBD1 or TRBD2 (6 bases each). V was pared by 3 bases and J by 3 bases, with 12 bases between. Germline CDR1 is ENHRY and CDR2 is SYGVKD. The CDR3 length is 14 residues. The CDR3 nucleotides read TGTGCCATCAGTGAATGGGGGGCTGGCTACGAGCAGTACTTC. It codes for CAISEWGAGYEQYF.

The chain couples TRBV2 to TRBJ2-5; D ambiguous. The V gene lost 5 bases and the J gene lost 5 bases, with 12 bases spanning the gap. CDR3 length: 13 amino acids. Germline-derived CDR1 and CDR2 are SNHLY and FYNNEI. In DNA form, the CDR3 reads TGTGCCAGCAGTCGCACGGGTGCGGAGACCCAGTACTTC. It codes for CASSRTGAETQYF.

The chain employs TRBV10-1 and TRBJ2-3, with 11 bases that match TRBD2. Per germline, CDR1 WNHNN and CDR2 SYGVQD (reference sequence). There are 19 residues in the CDR3. V lost 3 bases, J lost 1 base, and 12 bases stayed unmatched. CDR3 sequence (DNA): TGCGCCAGCAGTGACCGCGGGACTAGCGGATACTCAGGCACAGATACGCAGTATTTT. Protein sequence: CASSDRGTSGYSGTDTQYF.

Notes on this clone: Within the sample, other DNA sequences also encode this same CDR3. The rearrangement links TRBV7-2 to TRBJ1-2; D unresolved. Germline CDR1 reads SGHTA; CDR2 reads FQGNSA. This CDR3 comprises 12 residues. Trimming took off 2 bases at V and 2 bases at J, with 3 bases between the two ends. The CDR3 loop is CASSLRNYGYTF. CDR3 nucleotides: TGTGCCAGCAGCTTACGAAACTATGGCTACACCTTC.

The chain carries TRBV4-1 and TRBJ1-2; no definite D call. The CDR3 runs 16 residues. V shed 1 base and J shed 4 bases, with 16 bases lying between them. The germline gives CDR1 MGHRA, CDR2 YSYEKL. DNA of the CDR3: TGCGCCAGCAGCCAAGTTCCGGGTGCCCTCACCTATGGCTACACCTTC. Translated, it gives CASSQVPGALTYGYTF.